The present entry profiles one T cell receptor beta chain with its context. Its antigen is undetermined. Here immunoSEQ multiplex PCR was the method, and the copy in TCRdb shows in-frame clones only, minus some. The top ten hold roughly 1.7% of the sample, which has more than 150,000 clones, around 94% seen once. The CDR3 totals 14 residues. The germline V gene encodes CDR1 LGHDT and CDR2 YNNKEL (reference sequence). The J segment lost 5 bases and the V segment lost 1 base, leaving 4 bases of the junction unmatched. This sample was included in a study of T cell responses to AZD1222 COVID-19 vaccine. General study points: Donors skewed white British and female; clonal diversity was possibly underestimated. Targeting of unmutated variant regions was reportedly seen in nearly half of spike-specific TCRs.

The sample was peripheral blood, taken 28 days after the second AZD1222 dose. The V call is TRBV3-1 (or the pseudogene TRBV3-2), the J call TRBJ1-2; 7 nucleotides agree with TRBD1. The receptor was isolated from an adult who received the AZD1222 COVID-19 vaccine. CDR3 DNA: TGTGCCAGCAGCCAAGTTTCCAGGGGGTATGGCTACACCTTC. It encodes CASSQVSRGYGYTF.